This T cell receptor (beta chain) stems from a study of radiotherapy plus CTLA-4 blockade in lung cancer. The overall study: Objective responses arose in approximately 20% of patients, and 31% experienced disease control.

Measured with immunoSEQ multiplex PCR; TCRdb has only the in-frame clones, and not every one. The sample contains 81,000 or so clones, around nine tenths of which appear only once. Chemo-refractory metastatic non-small-cell lung cancer patients received focal radiation with ipilimumab CTLA-4 blockade. Broader study findings: Among blood TCR repertoires after radiotherapy plus ipilimumab, tumor-derived clones expanded. Early blood T cell clone changes and increased post-radiation serum interferon-beta were reportedly the strongest response predictors.

With respect to this clone: The antigen is unknown.

Trimming removed 1 base from V and 3 bases from J, with 17 bases in between. Germline CDR1 SGHNT, CDR2 YENEEA. This CDR3 spans 17 amino acids. The sequencing here drew on peripheral blood, taken from a patient treated with radiotherapy plus ipilimumab. This receptor was taken from a human donor with non-small cell lung cancer who had stable disease on radiotherapy plus ipilimumab. This sequence joins TRBV11-3 and TRBJ2-3; a weak D match, TRBD2 (5 bases). CDR3 residues: CASSLGLGGLGTDTQYF. The CDR3 coding sequence is TGTGCCAGCAGCTTAGGTCTCGGAGGATTGGGTACAGATACGCAGTATTTT.